The next 26 T cell receptor beta chains were all read from a single sample in a study of cytomegalovirus exposure and HLA in healthy donors. 60 Vbeta and 13 Jbeta primers were used in PCR. Data came from immunoSEQ multiplex PCR; TCRdb stores just in-frame clones and leaves some out. The sample contains about 140,000 clones, around four fifths of which appear only once. Sequences were obtained from PBMCs. The origin of the receptors is a woman aged 55-70 years in good health and CMV-seropositive.

The CDR3 DNA reads as TGCGCCAGCAGCCAAGATAGCTCCCAGCACGGCTACACCTTC. Its translation: CASSQDSSQHGYTF. The chain has TRBV4-3 and TRBJ1-2; unclear D gene. V lost 0 bases to trimming and J lost 8 bases, with 13 bases between them. Germline values: CDR1 LGHNA, CDR2 YSLEER. This CDR3 has 14 residues.

This chain connects TRBV19 to TRBJ2-1, with 9 positions matching TRBD2. Trimming removed 10 bases from V and 6 bases from J; junction bases left unmatched: 10. Germline CDR1 LNHDA, CDR2 SQIVND (reference sequence). The CDR3 totals 14 residues. The CDR3 nucleotides are TGTGCCACCCTACAAGTAGCGGGAGCCAATGAGCAGTTCTTC. Residues: CATLQVAGANEQFF.

This clone appeared a few times. The rearrangement uses TRBV4-3 and TRBJ2-1; 8 nucleotides agree with TRBD1. There are 15 residues in the CDR3. Germline V lookup: CDR1 LGHNA, CDR2 YSLEER. Trimming at V came to 8 bases and at J to 1 base, leaving 7 bases not matched to a gene. The CDR3 DNA reads TGCGCCAGCGCACAGGGGGTGGTTTCCTACAATGAGCAGTTCTTC. Encoded protein: CASAQGVVSYNEQFF.

This chain uses TRBV14 with TRBJ2-7; 15 bases match TRBD2. The CDR3 has 17 amino acids. The germline V gene has CDR1 SGHDN and CDR2 FVKESK. J was trimmed by 4 bases and V by 1 base; bases with no gene match: 5. CDR3 in amino acids: CASSQAPGLAGGYEQYF. The CDR3 DNA reads TGTGCCAGCAGCCAAGCGCCGGGACTAGCGGGAGGTTACGAGCAGTACTTC.

V gene TRBV28 combines with J gene TRBJ2-1; the D gene is possibly TRBD2 (6 bases). Germline V gene data show CDR1 as MDHEN and CDR2 as SYDVKM. The V gene lost 3 bases and the J gene lost 7 bases, with 19 bases spanning the gap. This CDR3 has 16 amino acids. The CDR3 loop is CASSFLGAGRLNEQFF. In DNA, the CDR3 is TGTGCCAGCAGTTTCCTCGGTGCGGGGAGGCTAAATGAGCAGTTCTTC.

This clone showed up just a few times. The V call is TRBV7-3, the J call TRBJ2-5; 11 positions agree with TRBD2. The V gene end was trimmed by 5 bases and the J gene end by 11 bases; junction bases not matched to a gene: 19. In germline, CDR1 is SGHTA, CDR2 FQGTGA. This CDR3 is built from 17 residues. CDR3 nucleotide sequence: TGTGCCAGCAGCCCGGGCCCGGGACTAGCGGTGGGGTCGGAGCAGTACTTC. Encoded protein: CASSPGPGLAVGSEQYF.

The chain recombines TRBV7-8 with TRBJ1-3, with D possibly TRBD1 on 6 matching bases. V shed 1 base and J shed 1 base, with 20 bases lying between them. The CDR3 is made up of 19 amino acids. Per the germline V gene, CDR1 is SGHVS and CDR2 is FQNEAQ. CDR3 sequence reads: CASSLVGAGQTTSGNTIYF. The CDR3 region has the DNA TGTGCCAGCAGCTTAGTAGGCGCTGGACAGACTACATCTGGAAACACCATATATTTT. Variable domain in full (rest from reference TRBV7-8 and TRBJ1-3): GAGVSQSPRYKVAKRGQDVALRCDPISGHVSLFWYQQALGQGPEFLTYFQNEAQLDKSGLPSDRFFAERPEGSVSTLKIQRTQQEDSAVYLCASSLVGAGQTTSGNTIYFGEGSWLTVV.

V and J are TRBV9 and TRBJ2-7, with 8 nucleotides matching TRBD2. This CDR3 comprises 18 residues. Germline V lookup: CDR1 SGDLS, CDR2 YYNGEE. Trimming took 4 bases from V and 3 from J; bases not matched to a gene: 18. This chain's CDR3 is CASSKVDTLAGKGYEQYF. CDR3 in DNA: TGTGCCAGCAGCAAAGTGGACACTTTAGCGGGGAAGGGCTACGAGCAGTACTTC.

This clone showed up just a few times. The rearrangement uses TRBV19 and TRBJ2-7; the D gene is possibly TRBD2 (6 bases). In germline, CDR1 is LNHDA, CDR2 SQIVND (reference sequence). The CDR3 consists of 15 residues. The V gene lost 6 bases and the J gene lost 4 bases, with 19 bases spanning the gap. Here the CDR3 DNA reads TGTGCCAGTAGCCCGCTAGGTGGGACTCGGTACGAGCAGTACTTC. Protein: CASSPLGGTRYEQYF.

This chain connects TRBV7-6 to TRBJ2-5; 15 positions match TRBD2. V trimming: 5 bases; J trimming: 2 bases; junction bases outside the gene matches: 9. CDR3 length: 18 amino acids. Germline V CDR1 and CDR2: SGHVS, FNYEAQ. In DNA, the CDR3 is TGTGCCAGCAGCCTCCGGACTAGCGGGAGGGTCGGGCAAGAGACCCAGTACTTC. Encoded protein: CASSLRTSGRVGQETQYF. Together with reference TRBV7-6 and TRBJ2-5, the CDR3 gives the full variable domain: GAGVSQSPRYKVTKRGQDVALRCDPISGHVSLYWYRQALGQGPEFLTYFNYEAQQDKSGLPNDRFSAERPEGSISTLTIQRTEQRDSAMYRCASSLRTSGRVGQETQYFGPGTRLLVL.

The CDR3 reads CASSIGRGPIYEQYF. The CDR3 bases are TGTGCCAGTAGTATAGGAAGGGGGCCCATCTACGAGCAGTACTTC. This sequence joins TRBV19 and TRBJ2-7, with 7 bases aligning to TRBD1. V was clipped by 1 base and J by 3 bases; unmatched bases: 6. Per germline, CDR1 LNHDA and CDR2 SQIVND (reference sequence). The CDR3 sequence is 15 residues long.

The chain couples TRBV5-1 to TRBJ1-2, with a possible D match to TRBD1 (5 bases). Looked up from germline, CDR1 is SGHRS and CDR2 is YFSETQ. The CDR3 has 13 residues. V gave up 0 bases and J gave up 3 bases, with 6 bases separating them. The DNA of the CDR3 is TGCGCCAGCAGCTTGGTAGGGGACTATGGCTACACCTTC. Translating gives CASSLVGDYGYTF.

The J gene is TRBJ1-5, the V gene TRBV7-2; the match to TRBD1 covers 7 bases. The CDR3 spans 13 residues. J lost 5 bases, V lost 5 bases, and 3 bases had no gene match. Germline CDR1 is SGHTA and CDR2 is FQGNSA. CDR3 nucleotides: TGTGCCAGCAGCGAAGGGGGCTATCAGCCCCAGCATTTT. Translating it yields CASSEGGYQPQHF.

This clone is a singleton in its sample. V is TRBV19 and J is TRBJ2-1; 16 bases match TRBD2. J was trimmed by 8 bases and V by 9 bases; bases with no gene match: 10. Germline V gives CDR1 LNHDA, CDR2 SQIVND (reference sequence). The CDR3 length is 16 residues. DNA for the CDR3: TGTGCCAGCAGAAGGGGACTAGCGGGAGGGTGGTATGAGCAGTTCTTC. It specifies CASRRGLAGGWYEQFF.

V is TRBV28 and J is TRBJ2-7, with TRBD1 identical over 7 bases. Germline V gene lookup returns CDR1 MDHEN and CDR2 SYDVKM. The CDR3 covers 15 residues. J was trimmed by 2 bases and V by 3 bases; bases with no gene match: 7. The CDR3 here is CASSFFRDRPYEQYF. The CDR3 DNA follows: TGTGCCAGCAGTTTTTTTAGGGACAGACCCTACGAGCAGTACTTC.

J is TRBJ2-5 and V is TRBV7-2; TRBD2 aligns across 7 bases. The end of the DNA aligns better with TRBJ2-7, so the J call may be wrong. The CDR3 covers 14 residues. Germline lookup yields CDR1 SGHTA and CDR2 FQGNSA. In nucleotides, the CDR3 is TGTGCCAGCAGAGGGGCGGCGGGAGTGAACGAGCAGTACTTC. Its protein is CASRGAAGVNEQYF.

The chain combines TRBV10-2 with TRBJ2-5, with no clear D. The germline CDR1 and CDR2 sequences are WSHSY and SAAADI. This CDR3 region has 14 residues. V was shortened by 0 bases and J by 4 bases, with 9 bases between the two germline ends. For the CDR3, the DNA is TGCGCCAGCAGTGAGTCGACTCGAGGAGAGACCCAGTACTTC. Translation gives CASSESTRGETQYF.

This chain's CDR3 is CASTDLPSGSSNEQFF. CDR3 sequence (DNA): TGTGCCAGTACCGACCTCCCTAGCGGGAGTAGTAATGAGCAGTTCTTC. The rearrangement uses TRBV19 and TRBJ2-1; 10 nucleotides match TRBD2. The V segment lost 7 bases and the J segment 7 bases; nucleotides outside the gene matches: 13. The V gene's germline CDR1 is LNHDA and CDR2 SQIVND (reference sequence). CDR3 size: 16 residues.

The chain combines TRBV6-1 with TRBJ2-1; no firm D call. Per germline, CDR1 MNHNS and CDR2 SASEGT. Trimming cost V 6 bases and J 10 bases, with 13 bases left between them. The CDR3 loop spans 12 amino acids. CDR3 sequence (DNA): TGTGCCAGCAGCCCTGATGCCCAGGAGCAGTTCTTC. Amino acids: CASSPDAQEQFF.

The V and J genes are TRBV28 and TRBJ1-5; D remains ambiguous. Germline V lookup: CDR1 MDHEN, CDR2 SYDVKM. Trimming cost V 2 bases and J 3 bases, with 14 bases left between them. The CDR3 spans 16 residues. The CDR3 DNA reads TGTGCCAGCAGTTTAAATCCGAGGCTTCTCAATCAGCCCCAGCATTTT. Protein: CASSLNPRLLNQPQHF. Together with reference TRBV28 and TRBJ1-5, the CDR3 gives the full variable domain: DVKVTQSSRYLVKRTGEKVFLECVQDMDHENMFWYRQDPGLGLRLIYFSYDVKMKEKGDIPEGYSVSREKKERFSLILESASTNQTSMYLCASSLNPRLLNQPQHFGDGTRLSIL.

Of note for this clone: An end of the junction differs from the germline gene, which may be a read error. Distinct nucleotide sequences in the sample also encode this CDR3. The chain links TRBV19 to TRBJ1-1; tentative D call: TRBD1 (5 bases). There are 13 residues in the CDR3. The germline CDR1 and CDR2 sequences are LNHDA and SQIVND (reference sequence). The CDR3 DNA sequence: TGTGCTAGTAGTATCCCAGGGACTTCTGAAGCTTTCTTT. Translating gives CASSIPGTSEAFF.

This CDR3 is CASSQGRILAGIGGEQFF. CDR3 coding DNA: TGCGCCAGCAGCCAAGGGCGGATATTAGCGGGCATAGGGGGTGAGCAGTTCTTC. This chain connects TRBV4-1 to TRBJ2-1, with D perhaps matching TRBD2 (7 bases). Trimming took 1 base from V and 9 from J, leaving 25 bases between them. CDR1 and CDR2 from the germline V gene are MGHRA and YSYEKL. This CDR3 spans 18 amino acids.

The V gene is TRBV11-2, the J gene TRBJ2-2, with a tentative D call TRBD1 (6 bases). Germline CDR1 is SGHAT and CDR2 is FQNNGV. V was shortened by 5 bases and J by 1 base, with 11 bases between the two germline ends. This CDR3 contains 15 residues. For the CDR3, the DNA is TGTGCCAGCAGCCCCAGACAGGAGAACACCGGGGAGCTGTTTTTT. This translates into CASSPRQENTGELFF.

The V call is TRBV4-3, the J call TRBJ2-4; 11 bases agree with TRBD2. V shed 2 bases and J 5 bases; nucleotides not matched to a gene: 14. The CDR3 runs to 19 residues. CDR1 is LGHNA, CDR2 YSLEER, per germline. The CDR3 bases are TGCGCCAGCAGCCAATTCTTAATAGCGGGAGGGCCAGGTCAAAACATTCAGTACTTC. Protein product: CASSQFLIAGGPGQNIQYF.

The chain has TRBV2 and TRBJ2-7; perhaps TRBD2 as D (6 bases). The CDR3 contains 15 residues. V gave up 10 bases and J gave up 2 bases, with 21 bases separating them. CDR1 SNHLY and CDR2 FYNNEI come from the germline V gene. Here the CDR3 reads CATANGLASTYEQYF. CDR3 coding DNA: TGTGCCACAGCAAATGGTCTAGCGAGTACCTACGAGCAGTACTTC.

The rearrangement uses TRBV21-1 and TRBJ2-7; the table's D call, TRBD1, has no DNA check behind it. TRBV21-1 constitutes a pseudogene. This CDR3 region has 14 residues. Written as DNA, the CDR3 is TGTGCCAGCAGGGGCTACCTTTCCACCTACGAGCAGTACTTC. Translating it yields CASRGYLSTYEQYF.